This T cell receptor beta chain comes out of a study of OX40 agonist ivuxolimab in advanced cancers. Study information: The patients received ivuxolimab by intravenous route every 2 weeks at 0.01 to 10 mg/kg.

Trimming cost V 0 bases and J 7 bases; bases outside gene matches: 8. The CDR3 is made up of 17 amino acids. Germline CDR1 is MGHRA and CDR2 is YSYEKL. Sequencing was performed with immunoSEQ multiplex PCR; in TCRdb, only in-frame clones are kept and a portion is missing. The sample has approximately 55,000 clones; approximately 84% are singletons. General observations from the study: CD8+ T cells were the subset that, on average, had more expanded clones than CD4+.

Autoimmune disease history or systemic immunosuppression meant exclusion. About this clone: The antigen remains unidentified.

Sequences were derived from CD4+ or CD8+ T cells sorted from blood, sampled in a trial of the OX40 agonist ivuxolimab. V gene TRBV4-1 combines with J gene TRBJ2-1, with TRBD2 matching over 11 bases. The TCR was taken from an adult with an advanced solid tumor such as melanoma, head and neck, liver or kidney cancer. The CDR3 DNA sequence: TGCGCCAGCAGCCAAGAGGCCACTAGCGGGAGTCGGAATGAGCAGTTCTTC. It translates to CASSQEATSGSRNEQFF.